This T cell receptor (beta chain) emerged from a study of blood T cell repertoires in COVID-19. V lost 5 bases to trimming and J lost 5 bases, with 21 bases between them. The germline V gene encodes CDR1 SGHNT and CDR2 YYREEE (reference sequence). The CDR3 totals 16 residues. Produced via immunoSEQ multiplex PCR; TCRdb's table is partial and in-frame only. This sample has around 340,000 clones, with about 83% found just once. Material for sequencing was peripheral blood. The sequence was collected from a young man with active or convalescent COVID-19. This chain uses TRBV5-4 with TRBJ2-3; TRBD2 might be the D (5 bases). Written as DNA, the CDR3 is TGTGCCAGCAGGAAGATGGCGGCTAGTCGGGAAGATACGCAGTATTTT. Its translation: CASRKMAASREDTQYF.